This TCR beta chain was sequenced for a study of beta chain features in type 1 diabetes. Trimming at V came to 4 bases and at J to 7 bases, leaving 19 bases not matched to a gene. The CDR3 length is 20 residues. In total, each donor contributed a single heparinised blood draw that averaged roughly 100 mL. Concerning this clone: The antigen is unknown.

Sequencing targeted expressed TCRB transcripts, as all isolated RNA had been reverse transcribed. TCRdb keeps only in-frame clones here, not all; method: immunoSEQ multiplex PCR. The sample shows about 110,000 clones, about two fifths of them seen only once. Study findings and constraints: In comparison with healthy donors, patients had naive, central memory and Treg TCRB repertoires that appeared more similar. A potential PCR bias toward shorter templates would be equal in patient and control samples.

The sample taken for sequencing was stem cell memory CD4+ T cells from blood. J is TRBJ2-7 and V is TRBV23-1, with 16 bases matching TRBD2. TRBV23-1 is classed as an ORF, of uncertain function. The source is a woman under 30 in good health. CDR3 residues: CASSPPGGTSGRGTRDEQYF. The CDR3 DNA sequence: TGCGCCAGCAGTCCCCCAGGGGGGACTAGCGGGAGGGGCACCCGGGATGAGCAGTACTTC.